This T cell receptor (beta chain) was captured in a study of blood T cell repertoires in COVID-19 (TCRdb year 2020). Regarding the complete study: Collaborator samples came from the United States, Italy and Spain and covered acute and convalescent phases of COVID-19. The prospective study material was composed of cDNA or gDNA derived from T cells, B-cell-depleted T cells, or PBMCs. The dataset comprised deeply sampled blood TCRbeta repertoires from subjects exposed to, actively infected with, or recovered from COVID-19. The repertoires were made available in a free public database intended to serve as a resource for research on the immune response to SARS-CoV-2. The samples were drawn from two sources: the first 160 participants of the ongoing ImmuneRACE study, and over 950 subjects contributed by 6 global collaborators. The sample metadata nearly always contained a de-identified subject ID, COVID-19 status, age in years and sex. Where HLA class I and class II types were available, the types were taken from metadata supplied by the sample provider, not from assay-based typing. Results the study describes overall, beyond this receptor: The amount of clinical and demographic metadata varied by source and participant and was provided uncurated.

The immunoSEQ Assay, a bias-controlled multiplex PCR, was used to amplify TCRbeta CDR3 regions from genomic DNA. In the paper's pipeline: The number of nucleated cells in each sample was estimated from the amplification of reference gene primers within the assay. To quantify the absolute abundance of each unique TCRbeta CDR3 rearrangement, sequence reads were collapsed and filtered. For each sample, productive Simpson clonality was calculated as the square root of Simpson's diversity index over productive rearrangements. Held by TCRdb, this immuneACCESS table contains in-frame sequences only and omits some clones. Under half of the omission traces to an unresolved V gene where checked; the cause of the rest is unknown. That table gives V, J and clone size, and the DNA gave D and trimming. This sample lists about 89,000 clones; around 90% were detected once. The top ten hold more than 14% of the sample.

Each collaborating institution followed its own protocols to collect whole blood in K2EDTA tubes. For TCRbeta analysis, collaborator samples were shipped as frozen whole blood, as isolated PBMCs, or as DNA extracted from either sample type. With respect to this clone: Its antigen specificity is not known. No qualities accompany the bases; no much larger clone lies one base away.

The sample comprised peripheral blood. The TCR comes from a male donor with acute or convalescent COVID-19.

The nucleotides are TGTGCCAGCATCACGACAGGGAACTATGGCTACACCTTC. Its protein is CASITTGNYGYTF. Rearrangement joined TRBV6-5 to TRBJ1-2, and TRBD1 aligns with 7 junction nucleotides. Reading from cysteine to phenylalanine, the CDR3 counts 13 amino acids. The read is trimmed to its CDR3 DNA, 39 bases read in frame from base 1. V is pruned by 7 bases and J by 2 bases, leaving 4 bases of the junction without a gene match. CDR1 is given as MNHEY and CDR2 as SVGAGI, both from the germline V gene.